This TCR beta chain originates from a study of Graves' ophthalmopathy and Graves' hyperthyroidism. The wider study: No ophthalmopathy within 18 months of follow-up signified stable hyperthyroidism. Study-level results: Blood contained most expanded thyroid clonotypes exceeding 0.001 frequency. Ophthalmopathy progression prediction by the model yielded a sensitivity of about 70% and a specificity of around 72%.

RNA transcripts yielded amplified TCR beta CDR3 regions. An initial RT-PCR round employing HTBI primers preceded a second-round multiplex PCR. TCRdb reprocessed the multiplex PCR reads with MiXCR, giving one entry per CDR3 protein. Among over a million distinct CDR3 sequences, about 35% were seen once, and the ten largest hold 8.5% to 14%. With respect to this clonotype: Its antigen is unknown. With a much larger clone just one base away, this may be a read error.

The receptor was isolated from an adult man with Graves' hyperthyroidism. Sequenced sample: peripheral blood or thyroid tissue (not recorded which).

The CDR3, as DNA: TGTGCCAGCAGCGCAGCGTCAGGGACTGAAGCTTTCTTT. Translating it yields CASSAASGTEAFF. The chain joins TRBV25-1 to TRBJ1-1; a weak D match, TRBD1 (5 bases). Looked up from germline, CDR1 is MGHDK and CDR2 is SYGVNS. V shed 6 bases and J shed 5 bases, with 13 bases lying between them. CDR3 length: 13 amino acids. The variable domain in full, completed from reference TRBV25-1 and TRBJ1-1, reads EADIYQTPRYLVIGTGKKITLECSQTMGHDKMYWYQQDPGMELHLIHYSYGVNSTEKGDLSSESTVSRIRTEHFPLTLESARPSHTSQYLCASSAASGTEAFFGQGTRLTVV.